The 2 T cell receptor beta chains below were found in one sample sequenced in a study of CD8 T cell repertoires and HIV-1 epitope variants. Measured with immunoSEQ multiplex PCR; TCRdb has only the in-frame clones, and not every one. The table lists over 90,000 clones, more than 65% of them singletons. The specimen was uncultured baseline CD8+ T cells from peripheral blood mononuclear cells (PBMCs). The receptors stem from a male donor with HIV.

As to this clone: Other DNA sequences from this sample encode an identical CDR3 as well. The chain employs TRBV5-6 and TRBJ2-1, with TRBD2 matching over 12 bases. The CDR3 length is 15 residues. CDR1 and CDR2 from the germline V gene are SGHDT and YYEEEE. V was pared by 0 bases and J by 5 bases, with 0 bases of the junction left unmatched. CDR3 amino acids: CASSLGLAGDNEQFF. CDR3 DNA: TGTGCCAGCAGCTTGGGACTAGCGGGAGACAATGAGCAGTTCTTC.

V and J are TRBV29-1 and TRBJ2-7; 9 positions match TRBD1. Per germline, CDR1 SQVTM and CDR2 ANQGSEA. V shed 6 bases, J shed 6 bases, and the junction held 15 bases outside the gene matches. This CDR3 has 15 residues. In DNA, the CDR3 is TGCAGCGTCAAGCCTTTGGGACAGGGCTTTCTCGAGCAGTACTTC. This encodes CSVKPLGQGFLEQYF.